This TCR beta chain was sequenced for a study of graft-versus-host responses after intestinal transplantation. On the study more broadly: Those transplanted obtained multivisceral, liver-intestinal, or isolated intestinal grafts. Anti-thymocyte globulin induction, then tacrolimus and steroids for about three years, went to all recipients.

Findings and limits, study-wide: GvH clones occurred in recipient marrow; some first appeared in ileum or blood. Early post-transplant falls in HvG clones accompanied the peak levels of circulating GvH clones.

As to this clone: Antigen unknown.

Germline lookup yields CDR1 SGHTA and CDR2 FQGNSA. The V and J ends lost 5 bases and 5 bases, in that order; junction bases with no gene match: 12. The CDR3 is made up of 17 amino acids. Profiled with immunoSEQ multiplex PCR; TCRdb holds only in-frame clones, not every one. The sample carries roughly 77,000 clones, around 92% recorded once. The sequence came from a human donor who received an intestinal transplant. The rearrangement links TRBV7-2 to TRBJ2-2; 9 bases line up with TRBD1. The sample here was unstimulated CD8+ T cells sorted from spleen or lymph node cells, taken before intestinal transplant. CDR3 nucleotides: TGTGCCAGCAGCCCACCGGACAGGGGTAGGCTTACCGGGGAGCTGTTTTTT. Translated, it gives CASSPPDRGRLTGELFF.